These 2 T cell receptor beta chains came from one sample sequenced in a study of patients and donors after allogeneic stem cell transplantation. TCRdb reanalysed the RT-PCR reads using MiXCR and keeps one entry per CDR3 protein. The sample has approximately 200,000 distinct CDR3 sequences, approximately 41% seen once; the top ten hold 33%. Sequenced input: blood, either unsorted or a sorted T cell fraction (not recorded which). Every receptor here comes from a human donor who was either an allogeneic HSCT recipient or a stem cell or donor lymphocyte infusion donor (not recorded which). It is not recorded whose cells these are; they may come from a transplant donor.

The CDR3 nucleotides are TGTGCCAGCAGTTTAGCTAGCTCTTCTAGCACAGATACGCAGTATTTT. Encoded protein: CASSLASSSSTDTQYF. This chain joins TRBV12-3 or TRBV12-4 and TRBJ2-3; unclear D gene. The CDR3 spans 16 residues. V dropped 0 bases and J dropped 0 bases, with 10 bases sitting between them.

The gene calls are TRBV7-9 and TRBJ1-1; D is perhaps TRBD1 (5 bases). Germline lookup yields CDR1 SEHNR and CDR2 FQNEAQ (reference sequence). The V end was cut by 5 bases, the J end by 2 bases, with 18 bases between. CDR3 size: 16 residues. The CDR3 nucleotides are TGTGCCAGCAGCCTAAAGGTGGGGCGTGGAAACACTGAAGCTTTCTTT. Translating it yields CASSLKVGRGNTEAFF.